The clone carrying this TCR beta chain occurred many times. The study profiled TCR beta VDJ and CDR3 using genomic DNA as template. MiXCR, run by TCRdb on the reads, gives a single entry per CDR3 protein. The sample has some 140,000 distinct CDR3 sequences, around 41% seen once. The sample originates from a study of CD8+CD57+ T cells in acquired aplastic anemia. Germline V gene data show CDR1 as SGHDT and CDR2 as YYEEEE. V lost 0 bases, J lost 4 bases, and 7 bases lay in between. The length of the CDR3 is 13 residues. The specimen was sorted CD4+, CD8+, or CD8+CD57+ T cells (not recorded which) from PBMCs. This clonotype was sampled from a human donor in good health, serving as a control. V gene TRBV5-6 combines with J gene TRBJ2-5; D is possibly TRBD1 (6 bases). The CDR3 nucleotides read TGTGCCAGCAGCTTGGCCAGGGGAGAGACCCAGTACTTC. Translation gives CASSLARGETQYF.